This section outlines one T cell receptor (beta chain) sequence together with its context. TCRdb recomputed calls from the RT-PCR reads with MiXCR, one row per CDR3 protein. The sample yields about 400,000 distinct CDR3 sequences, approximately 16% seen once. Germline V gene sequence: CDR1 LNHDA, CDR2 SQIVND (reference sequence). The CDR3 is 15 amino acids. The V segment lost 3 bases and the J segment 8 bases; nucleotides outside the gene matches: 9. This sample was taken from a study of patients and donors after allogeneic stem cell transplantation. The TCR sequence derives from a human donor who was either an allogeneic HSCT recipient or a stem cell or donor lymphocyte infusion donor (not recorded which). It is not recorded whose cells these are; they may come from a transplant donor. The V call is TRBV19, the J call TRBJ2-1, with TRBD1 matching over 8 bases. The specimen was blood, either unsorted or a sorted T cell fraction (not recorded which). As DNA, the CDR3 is TGTGCCAGTAGTATCCCCAGGGGGCTGGTCCATGAGCAGTTCTTC. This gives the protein CASSIPRGLVHEQFF.